The rows below give T cell receptor beta chains drawn from one sample of a study of cytomegalovirus exposure and HLA in healthy donors. The protocol was immunoSEQ multiplex PCR, while the TCRdb copy is restricted to in-frame clones and leaves out a portion. The sample lists 35,000 to 45,000 clones; 45% to 65% were seen once. Sequenced sample: PBMCs. Every receptor here comes from a human donor in good health. Both conserved end residues are part of each CDR3. Each record gives: clone size, V gene, J gene, CDR3 protein. Clone sizes are given selectively: once, few, many, or a class where the clone is expanded.

clone_size: .; v_call: TRBV6-6; j_call: TRBJ2-7; cdr3_aa: CASSYGQGASEQYF
clone_size: few; v_call: TRBV7-9; j_call: TRBJ1-1; cdr3_aa: CASSLRGTGRNTEAFF
clone_size: .; v_call: TRBV6-5; j_call: TRBJ2-7; cdr3_aa: CASSPGTGGRRQYF
clone_size: .; v_call: TRBV7-3; j_call: TRBJ2-1; cdr3_aa: CASSLIGTAYNEQFF
clone_size: .; v_call: TRBV11-3; j_call: TRBJ2-5; cdr3_aa: CASSMFREETQYF
clone_size: .; v_call: TRBV7-8; j_call: TRBJ1-6; cdr3_aa: CASSRRDSPLHF
clone_size: .; v_call: TRBV18; j_call: TRBJ2-2; cdr3_aa: CASSPNSYNTGELFF
clone_size: .; v_call: TRBV6-1; j_call: TRBJ1-1; cdr3_aa: CASSQLINTEAFF
clone_size: .; v_call: TRBV14; j_call: TRBJ1-2; cdr3_aa: CASSPGQGPILYGYTF
clone_size: few; v_call: TRBV7-2; j_call: TRBJ1-2; cdr3_aa: CASSLAQGDYGYTF
clone_size: .; v_call: TRBV5-1; j_call: TRBJ2-7; cdr3_aa: CASRKRGREGYEQYF
clone_size: .; v_call: TRBV4-3; j_call: TRBJ2-5; cdr3_aa: CASSPRVHSGGAQETQYF
clone_size: .; v_call: TRBV7-8; j_call: TRBJ2-7; cdr3_aa: CASSFRVFLEGGSSYEQYF
clone_size: .; v_call: TRBV11-2; j_call: TRBJ2-7; cdr3_aa: CASSLEFGTPYEQYF
clone_size: few; v_call: TRBV5-6; j_call: TRBJ2-7; cdr3_aa: CASSGGGRKEYF
clone_size: once; v_call: TRBV6-6; j_call: TRBJ2-7; cdr3_aa: CASTTGYEQYF
clone_size: .; v_call: TRBV11-3; j_call: TRBJ2-7; cdr3_aa: CASSLACGDNSYEQYF
clone_size: .; v_call: TRBV18; j_call: TRBJ1-5; cdr3_aa: CASSTGIPNQPQHF
clone_size: few; v_call: TRBV18; j_call: TRBJ2-5; cdr3_aa: CASSPLGKDRGFQYQETQYF
clone_size: .; v_call: TRBV5-6; j_call: TRBJ2-1; cdr3_aa: CASSLESWGRGSYNEQFF
clone_size: few; v_call: TRBV28; j_call: TRBJ1-1; cdr3_aa: CASSFVGASGATEAFF
clone_size: .; v_call: TRBV27; j_call: TRBJ1-6; cdr3_aa: CASSLVSPGTVNSPLHF
clone_size: .; v_call: TRBV2; j_call: .; cdr3_aa: CASSVSSEYYEQYF
clone_size: .; v_call: TRBV18; j_call: TRBJ1-1; cdr3_aa: CASSGQKNTEAFF
clone_size: once; v_call: TRBV7-9; j_call: TRBJ2-3; cdr3_aa: CASSFAGGTDTQYF
clone_size: .; v_call: TRBV19; j_call: TRBJ1-1; cdr3_aa: CASSAAGTGGDTEAFF
clone_size: .; v_call: TRBV7-2; j_call: TRBJ1-2; cdr3_aa: CASSPLRGGTSGYTF